The 17 T cell receptor beta chains presented below share a single source sample, sequenced in a study of technical replicates of blood from a handful of donors. TCRdb's table, derived via immunoSEQ multiplex PCR, lists solely in-frame clones and lacks some. The sample yields about 59,000 clones, around 93% seen once. What was sequenced was PBMCs. Receptor source: a human donor in good health. Some clones in this sample may be carry-over from other donors' samples.

This chain joins TRBV19 and TRBJ1-2; D possibly corresponds to TRBD1 (6 bases). This CDR3 contains 15 residues. Trimming cost V 5 bases and J 4 bases, with 17 bases left between them. Germline V gene lookup returns CDR1 LNHDA and CDR2 SQIVND (reference sequence). The CDR3 DNA reads as TGTGCCAGTAGTCTCCGCGTACAGGGATCCTATGGCTACACCTTC. The encoded protein is CASSLRVQGSYGYTF.

The rearrangement uses TRBV11-3 and TRBJ2-1; D might be TRBD1 (5 bases). The germline V gene has CDR1 SGHNT and CDR2 YENEEA. This CDR3 has 15 residues. Trimming stripped 1 base from V and 8 bases from J, with 15 bases between. CDR3 amino acids: CASSLARGARDEQFF. CDR3 DNA: TGTGCCAGCAGCTTAGCCCGTGGGGCTAGGGATGAGCAGTTCTTC.

V gene TRBV12-5 combines with J gene TRBJ1-2; D is ambiguous. The CDR3 is 17 amino acids. Germline V CDR1 and CDR2: LGHNT, FRNRAP. Trimming shortened V by 0 bases and J by 0 bases, and 14 bases separated the two germline ends. The DNA for the CDR3 is TGTGCTAGTGGTTTGGTACTCGCGCGTCACGCTAACTATGGCTACACCTTC. This gives the protein CASGLVLARHANYGYTF.

The genes are TRBV4-3 and TRBJ1-2; tentative D call: TRBD1 (6 bases). Germline lookup yields CDR1 LGHNA and CDR2 YSLEER. V lost 6 bases, J lost 8 bases, and 19 bases lay in between. This CDR3 is 14 amino acids long. This CDR3 reads CASSQGQLFGGYTF. Here the CDR3 DNA reads TGCGCCAGCAGTCAGGGGCAGCTGTTCGGGGGCTACACCTTC.

The chain combines TRBV19 with TRBJ2-2; 9 bases fit TRBD1. J gave up 5 bases and V 5 bases, and 6 bases lay outside the gene matches. Germline CDR1 is LNHDA and CDR2 is SQIVND (reference sequence). There are 15 residues in the CDR3. The CDR3 loop reads CASSPTTGGTGELFF. CDR3 in DNA: TGTGCCAGTAGTCCTACGACAGGGGGAACCGGGGAGCTGTTTTTT.

The V and J genes are TRBV7-9 and TRBJ1-2; D uncertain. The germline V gene has CDR1 SEHNR and CDR2 FQNEAQ (reference sequence). V dropped 7 bases and J dropped 6 bases, with 12 bases sitting between them. The CDR3 contains 12 residues. CDR3 DNA sequence: TGTGCCAGCAATTCTAACCGGGATGGCTACACCTTC. Protein: CASNSNRDGYTF. Drawing the rest from reference TRBV7-9 and TRBJ1-2, the complete variable domain is DTGVSQNPRHKITKRGQNVTFRCDPISEHNRLYWYRQTLGQGPEFLTYFQNEAQLEKSRLLSDRFSAERPKGSFSTLEIQRTEQGDSAMYLCASNSNRDGYTFGSGTRLTVV.

The rearrangement joins TRBV5-6 to TRBJ2-7, with 7 bases matching TRBD2. The CDR3 extends over 14 amino acids. Germline V gives CDR1 SGHDT, CDR2 YYEEEE. The V segment lost 0 bases and the J segment 7 bases; nucleotides outside the gene matches: 7. The CDR3 sequence: CASSLGGRAGEQYF. In DNA form, the CDR3 reads TGTGCCAGCAGCTTGGGGGGGAGGGCCGGAGAGCAGTACTTC. The variable domain in full, completed from reference TRBV5-6 and TRBJ2-7, reads DAGVTQSPTHLIKTRGQQVTLRCSPKSGHDTVSWYQQALGQGPQFIFQYYEEEERQRGNFPDRFSGHQFPNYSSELNVNALLLGDSALYLCASSLGGRAGEQYFGPGTRLTVT.

This clone occurred a few times. This rearrangement joins TRBV6-5 to TRBJ1-2; D is ambiguous. This CDR3 region has 12 residues. The V end was cut by 7 bases, the J end by 7 bases, with 13 bases between. The germline V gene encodes CDR1 MNHEY and CDR2 SVGAGI. This CDR3 reads CASTQRTGGYTF. The CDR3 DNA reads TGTGCCAGCACGCAGCGTACGGGTGGCTACACCTTC.

J is TRBJ2-4 and V is TRBV6-6; 8 positions match TRBD1. Germline V CDR1 and CDR2: MNHNY, SVGAGI (reference sequence). V trimming: 6 bases; J trimming: 3 bases; junction bases outside the gene matches: 7. The CDR3 sequence is 15 residues long. The CDR3 DNA reads TGTGCCAGCAGCAATGCCGGACAGGGCAAAAACATTCAGTACTTC. Its translation is CASSNAGQGKNIQYF.

The genes are TRBV6-1 and TRBJ2-3, with 9 nucleotides matching TRBD2. Germline V CDR1 and CDR2: MNHNS, SASEGT. The V segment lost 2 bases and the J segment 4 bases; nucleotides outside the gene matches: 4. The CDR3 is 15 amino acids. The CDR3 loop is CASSELSGGSDTQYF. The CDR3 DNA reads as TGTGCCAGCAGTGAACTGAGCGGGGGGTCAGATACGCAGTATTTT.

The rearrangement uses TRBV10-2 and TRBJ2-1; the match to TRBD2 covers 10 bases. There are 16 residues in the CDR3. V was pared by 5 bases and J by 3 bases, with 7 bases of the junction left unmatched. Looked up from germline, CDR1 is WSHSY and CDR2 is SAAADI. CDR3 in amino acids: CASSSGLAEYYNEQFF. The CDR3 DNA sequence: TGCGCCAGCAGTTCAGGACTAGCGGAGTACTACAATGAGCAGTTCTTC.

In its sample, this clone was seen a few times. The chain has TRBV5-6 and TRBJ1-1, with unresolved D. Looked up from germline, CDR1 is SGHDT and CDR2 is YYEEEE. V dropped 4 bases and J dropped 1 base, with 17 bases sitting between them. This CDR3 contains 16 residues. Here the CDR3 reads CASSRRTERENTEAFF. In nucleotides, the CDR3 is TGTGCCAGCAGCCGTAGAACGGAACGGGAGAACACTGAAGCTTTCTTT. The full variable domain, rest sourced from reference TRBV5-6 and TRBJ1-1, is DAGVTQSPTHLIKTRGQQVTLRCSPKSGHDTVSWYQQALGQGPQFIFQYYEEEERQRGNFPDRFSGHQFPNYSSELNVNALLLGDSALYLCASSRRTERENTEAFFGQGTRLTVV.

The V gene is TRBV6-1, the J gene TRBJ1-4; no clear D. The CDR3 consists of 17 residues. Germline CDR1 reads MNHNS; CDR2 reads SASEGT. With 0 bases removed from V and 5 bases from J, the gap between germline ends came to 16 bases. In DNA form, the CDR3 reads TGTGCCAGCAGTGAAGCGCTAGGAGATATAATAAATGAAAAACTGTTTTTT. This sequence encodes CASSEALGDIINEKLFF.

This CDR3 reads CASSLPRAGSGLNEQFF. In DNA form, the CDR3 reads TGTGCCAGCAGCTTACCCCGGGCGGGGTCGGGTCTGAATGAGCAGTTCTTC. The J gene is TRBJ2-1, the V gene TRBV5-8; D is possibly TRBD2 (6 bases). Germline assignment: CDR1 SGHTS and CDR2 YDEGEE. V was pared by 2 bases and J by 7 bases, with 22 bases between. The CDR3 is 17 amino acids.

This chain joins TRBV5-4 and TRBJ1-1; 8 bases agree with TRBD1. Germline V gene sequence: CDR1 SGHNT, CDR2 YYREEE (reference sequence). With V trimmed by 4 bases and J by 1 base, 6 bases remained unmatched. The CDR3 covers 15 residues. CDR3 residues: CASSPRTGQNTEAFF. CDR3 DNA sequence: TGTGCCAGCAGCCCTAGGACAGGGCAGAACACTGAAGCTTTCTTT.

The chain carries TRBV7-6 and TRBJ2-5; TRBD2 aligns across 9 bases. The ends lost 5 bases at V and 5 bases at J; junction bases unmatched: 9. CDR1 and CDR2 (germline): SGHVS, FNYEAQ. The CDR3 has 15 residues. DNA for the CDR3: TGTGCCAGCAGCCGGACGGGACTAGCCGCGGAGACCCAGTACTTC. It codes for CASSRTGLAAETQYF.

The genes are TRBV21-1 and TRBJ1-1; the listed D gene, TRBD1, was not tested against the DNA. TRBV21-1 is a known pseudogene. The CDR3 spans 14 residues. The CDR3: CASSKSEVNTEAFF. For the CDR3, the DNA is TGTGCCAGCAGCAAATCAGAAGTGAACACTGAAGCTTTCTTT.